Below, one TCR beta chain is given with its context. This record belongs to a study of T cells in Graves' hyperthyroidism and ophthalmopathy. Amplification targeted TCR beta CDR3 regions from RNA transcripts. In the first-round RT-PCR of the TCR CDR3, the HTBI primer set was used. TCRdb re-derived calls from the multiplex PCR reads in MiXCR, one entry per CDR3 protein. The profile shows over 200,000 distinct CDR3 sequences, about a sixth of them singletons. This CDR3 is built from 13 residues. The germline CDR1 and CDR2 sequences are LGHNA and YSLEER. V was trimmed by 0 bases and J by 6 bases, leaving 8 bases between them.

The TCR comes from a man between 40 and 49 years old with Graves' hyperthyroidism. The J gene is TRBJ1-1, the V gene TRBV4-3; D unresolved. The sample consisted of blood. The CDR3 region is CASSQDYVAEAFF. DNA for the CDR3: TGCGCCAGCAGCCAAGATTACGTTGCTGAAGCTTTCTTT.